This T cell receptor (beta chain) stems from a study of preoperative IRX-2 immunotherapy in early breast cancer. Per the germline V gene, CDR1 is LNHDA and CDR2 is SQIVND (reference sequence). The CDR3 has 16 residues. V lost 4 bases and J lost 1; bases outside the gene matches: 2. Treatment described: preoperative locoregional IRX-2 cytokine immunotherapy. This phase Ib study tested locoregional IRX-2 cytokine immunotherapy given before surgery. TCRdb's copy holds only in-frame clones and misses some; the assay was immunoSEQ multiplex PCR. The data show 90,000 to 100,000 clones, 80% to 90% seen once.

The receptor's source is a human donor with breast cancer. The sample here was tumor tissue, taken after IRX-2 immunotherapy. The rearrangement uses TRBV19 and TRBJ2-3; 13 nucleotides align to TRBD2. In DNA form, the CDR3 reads TGTGCCAGTAGTAGGACTAGCGGGAGCGGCACAGATACGCAGTATTTT. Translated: CASSRTSGSGTDTQYF.